These 17 T cell receptor beta chains were all obtained from the same sample, sequenced in a study of blood T cell repertoires in COVID-19. The method was immunoSEQ multiplex PCR; TCRdb's version includes in-frame clones alone and lacks a portion of them. The sample records about 74,000 clones, approximately 80% being singletons. The sequencing sample was made of peripheral blood. These TCRs come from a human donor in a cohort sampled during active COVID-19.

The V call is TRBV15, the J call TRBJ2-5; D gene uncertain. CDR3 size: 12 residues. The germline gives CDR1 LNHNV, CDR2 YYDKDF (reference sequence). Trimming removed 1 base at V and 5 bases at J, with 5 bases between. The CDR3 protein is CATSRASETQYF. Written as DNA, the CDR3 is TGTGCCACCAGCAGAGCTTCCGAGACCCAGTACTTC.

The J gene is TRBJ1-5, the V gene TRBV2, with D maybe TRBD1 (5 bases). The germline V gene encodes CDR1 SNHLY and CDR2 FYNNEI. V was cut by 8 bases and J by 0 bases, with 14 bases left in between. The CDR3 has 15 amino acids. This CDR3 is CASAKAQVSNQPQHF. CDR3 coding DNA: TGTGCCAGCGCGAAGGCACAGGTTAGCAATCAGCCCCAGCATTTT.

The J gene is TRBJ2-5, the V gene TRBV5-1, with TRBD1 identical over 7 bases. The CDR3 has 14 residues. V lost 6 bases and J lost 5; bases outside the gene matches: 10. Germline V gene sequence: CDR1 SGHRS, CDR2 YFSETQ. CDR3 sequence (DNA): TGCGCCAGCAAATCAGGGGGAATCGCGGAGACCCAGTACTTC. Residues: CASKSGGIAETQYF.

The rearrangement uses TRBV18 and TRBJ2-3; the D is unclear. The V and J ends lost 5 bases and 4 bases respectively, with 10 bases between them. Germline V lookup: CDR1 KGHSH, CDR2 LQKENI. This CDR3 has 13 residues. The chain's CDR3 is CASSSGVADTQYF. The CDR3 bases are TGTGCCAGCTCATCAGGTGTGGCAGATACGCAGTATTTT. Drawing the rest from reference TRBV18 and TRBJ2-3, the complete variable domain is NAGVMQNPRHLVRRRGQEARLRCSPMKGHSHVYWYRQLPEEGLKFMVYLQKENIIDESGMPKERFSAEFPKEGPSILRIQQVVRGDSAAYFCASSSGVADTQYFGPGTRLTVL.

The chain links TRBV2 to TRBJ1-2; 12 nucleotides match TRBD1. This CDR3 comprises 19 residues. V lost 7 bases to trimming and J lost 4 bases; unmatched junction nucleotides: 19. CDR1 SNHLY and CDR2 FYNNEI come from the germline V gene. Here the CDR3 DNA reads TGTGCCAGCACCCCCTGGACACCGGGACAGGGGGCGATTATCTATGGCTACACCTTC. Protein: CASTPWTPGQGAIIYGYTF.

This chain uses TRBV19 with TRBJ1-1, with TRBD1 identical over 8 bases. The CDR3 has 15 residues. Germline trimming cut 3 bases from V and 2 bases from J; bases unmatched to any gene: 5. Per germline, CDR1 LNHDA and CDR2 SQIVND (reference sequence). Here the CDR3 reads CASSIWDRPNTEAFF. The DNA of the CDR3 is TGTGCCAGTAGTATTTGGGACAGGCCAAACACTGAAGCTTTCTTT.

The rearrangement uses TRBV10-3 and TRBJ2-1; D is perhaps TRBD1 (5 bases). Germline V gene data show CDR1 as ENHRY and CDR2 as SYGVKD. This CDR3 comprises 15 residues. With 3 bases removed from V and 1 base from J, the gap between germline ends came to 10 bases. CDR3 in amino acids: CAISDRVGSYNEQFF. The CDR3 nucleotides read TGTGCCATCAGTGACAGGGTTGGGTCCTACAATGAGCAGTTCTTC.

The chain uses TRBV6-1 and TRBJ2-7, with TRBD2 as a possible D gene (5 bases). This CDR3 spans 17 amino acids. V was shortened by 2 bases and J by 0 bases, with 17 bases between the two germline ends. Germline CDR1 is MNHNS and CDR2 is SASEGT. The DNA for the CDR3 is TGTGCCAGCAGTGAAACGCCCCAGGCTAGCCTCTCCTACGAGCAGTACTTC. Translation gives CASSETPQASLSYEQYF.

The gene calls are TRBV7-2 and TRBJ2-3; 9 nucleotides line up with TRBD2. J lost 6 bases, V lost 6 bases, and 13 bases had no gene match. The germline gives CDR1 SGHTA, CDR2 FQGNSA. This CDR3 is 16 amino acids long. The CDR3 spells CASRDALAGQVDTQYF. CDR3 nucleotides: TGTGCCAGCAGGGACGCCCTAGCGGGACAAGTCGATACGCAGTATTTT.

This clone came up a few times. CDR3 amino acids: CASSDSGGAFGTQYF. CDR3 DNA sequence: TGTGCCAGCAGCGACAGCGGGGGGGCCTTTGGTACGCAGTATTTT. The chain recombines TRBV9 with TRBJ2-3; 10 nucleotides match TRBD2. The germline gives CDR1 SGDLS, CDR2 YYNGEE. V was pared by 3 bases and J by 8 bases, with 9 bases of the junction left unmatched. The CDR3 loop spans 15 amino acids.

This rearrangement joins TRBV4-1 to TRBJ1-1; 7 bases are shared with TRBD1. There are 14 residues in the CDR3. Germline loops: CDR1 MGHRA, CDR2 YSYEKL. After removal of 1 base from V and 5 bases from J, the junction contained 4 bases not matched to a gene. CDR3 coding DNA: TGCGCCAGCAGCCAAGCGACAGGGACGACTGAAGCTTTCTTT. Translation: CASSQATGTTEAFF.

The V and J genes are TRBV5-6 and TRBJ2-3; D gene uncertain. Germline assignment: CDR1 SGHDT and CDR2 YYEEEE. Trimming cost V 2 bases and J 0 bases, with 13 bases left between them. This CDR3 is 16 amino acids long. The CDR3 is CASSFRNRDSTDTQYF. CDR3 DNA: TGTGCCAGCAGCTTCAGGAACCGAGACAGCACAGATACGCAGTATTTT.

This rearrangement joins TRBV2 to TRBJ2-2; the match to TRBD1 covers 7 bases. Unmatched junction bases numbered 18, after V lost 6 bases and J lost 2 bases. Germline CDR1 reads SNHLY; CDR2 reads FYNNEI. This CDR3 is built from 19 residues. The CDR3 nucleotides are TGTGCCAGCAGCGGGTCACCAGCACCGGGACAGATCAACACCGGGGAGCTGTTTTTT. It encodes CASSGSPAPGQINTGELFF.

This chain links TRBV6-6 with TRBJ1-1; D gene ambiguous. The V gene lost 9 bases and the J gene lost 3 bases, with 14 bases spanning the gap. CDR1 is MNHNY, CDR2 SVGAGI, per germline (reference sequence). This CDR3 comprises 13 residues. This chain's CDR3 is CASLGRRDTEAFF. CDR3 DNA: TGTGCCAGTCTTGGCAGGCGAGACACTGAAGCTTTCTTT.

This clone was observed a few times. The gene calls are TRBV5-1 and TRBJ1-6; TRBD1 matches at 10 bases. Germline V lookup: CDR1 SGHRS, CDR2 YFSETQ. The CDR3 extends over 14 amino acids. V trimming: 4 bases; J trimming: 9 bases; junction bases outside the gene matches: 4. The CDR3 loop is CASSPDRGGSPLHF. Written as DNA, the CDR3 is TGCGCCAGCAGCCCGGACAGGGGGGGTTCACCCCTCCACTTT.

About this clone itself: One end of the junction fails to match germline, which may point to a read error. V usage is TRBV6-1 and J usage is TRBJ2-2; the match to TRBD1 covers 7 bases. The CDR3 length is 13 residues. Germline V gene sequence: CDR1 MNHNS, CDR2 SASEGT. The CDR3 is CASREDRAGELFF. The DNA for the CDR3 is TGTGCCAGCAGGGAAGACAGGGCCGGGGAGCTGTTTTTT.

A single count supports this clone. This chain uses TRBV1 with TRBJ1-1; the D segment call TRBD1 is taken from the table without a DNA check. TRBV1 is given as a pseudogene. This CDR3 comprises 17 residues. This CDR3 reads CTSSPPDTQTMNTEAFF. In DNA, the CDR3 is TGCACCAGCAGCCCGCCTGATACACAGACCATGAACACTGAAGCTTTCTTT.